This T cell receptor (beta chain) is from a study of OX40 agonist ivuxolimab in advanced cancers. For the study at large: Partial responses were achieved by three patients, of whom one had hepatocellular carcinoma and two had cutaneous melanoma. Study findings and constraints: Circulating CD4+ and CD8+ T cells showed clonal expansion by week 6 at 0.1 to 3.0 mg/kg. Partly responding patients at 0.1-3.0 mg/kg showed some of the smallest clonal expansion.

TCRdb's table, derived via immunoSEQ multiplex PCR, lists solely in-frame clones and lacks some. Among about 20,000 clones listed, 80% to 90% were seen once. Cycle 7 day 1, cycle 4 day 1, and baseline were the timepoints at which blood was sampled. Concerning this clone: Its antigen is not identified.

Germline CDR1 reads SEHNR; CDR2 reads FQNEAQ (reference sequence). V dropped 1 base and J dropped 2 bases, with 9 bases sitting between them. There are 14 residues in the CDR3. The chain uses TRBV7-9 and TRBJ2-7; D remains ambiguous. The source material was CD4+ or CD8+ T cells sorted from blood, sampled in a trial of the OX40 agonist ivuxolimab. The clonotype comes from an adult with an advanced solid tumor such as melanoma, head and neck, liver or kidney cancer. The CDR3 protein is CASSLVLQAYEQYF. The DNA for the CDR3 is TGTGCCAGCAGCTTAGTTCTTCAGGCCTACGAGCAGTACTTC.